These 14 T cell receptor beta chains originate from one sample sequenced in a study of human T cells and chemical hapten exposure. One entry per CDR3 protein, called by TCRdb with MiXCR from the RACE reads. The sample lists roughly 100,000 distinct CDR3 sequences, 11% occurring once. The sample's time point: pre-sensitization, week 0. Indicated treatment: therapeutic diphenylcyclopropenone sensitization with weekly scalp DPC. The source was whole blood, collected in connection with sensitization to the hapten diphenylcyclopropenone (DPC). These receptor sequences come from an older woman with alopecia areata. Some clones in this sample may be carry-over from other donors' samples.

The CDR3: CASSPRAATNSPLHF. In nucleotides, the CDR3 is TGTGCCAGCTCACCACGAGCAGCTACGAATTCACCCCTCCACTTT. The J gene is TRBJ1-6, the V gene TRBV18; D gene ambiguous. CDR1 and CDR2 (germline): KGHSH, LQKENI. The ends were cut back, 1 base at V and 7 bases at J, with 11 bases in the middle. The CDR3 extends over 15 amino acids.

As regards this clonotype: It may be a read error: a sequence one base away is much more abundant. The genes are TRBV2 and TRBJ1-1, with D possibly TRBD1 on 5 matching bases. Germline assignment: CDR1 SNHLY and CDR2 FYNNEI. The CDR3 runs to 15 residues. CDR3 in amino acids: CASSSLGTGNTEALF. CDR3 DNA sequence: TGTGCCAGCAGTTCCCTGGGGACGGGGAACACTGAAGCTCTCTTT.

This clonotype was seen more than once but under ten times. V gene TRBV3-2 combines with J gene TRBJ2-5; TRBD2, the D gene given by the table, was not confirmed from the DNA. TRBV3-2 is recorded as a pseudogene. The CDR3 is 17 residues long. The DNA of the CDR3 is TGTGCCAGCAGCCAAGGGGCAGTGACTAGCGGGAGGAAGACCCAGTACTTC. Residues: CASSQGAVTSGRKTQYF.

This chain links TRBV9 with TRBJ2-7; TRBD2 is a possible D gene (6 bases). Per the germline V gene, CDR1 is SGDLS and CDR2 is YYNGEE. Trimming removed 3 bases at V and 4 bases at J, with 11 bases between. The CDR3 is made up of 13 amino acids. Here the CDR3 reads CASSGGDVYEQYF. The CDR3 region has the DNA TGTGCCAGCAGCGGCGGGGACGTATACGAGCAGTACTTC.

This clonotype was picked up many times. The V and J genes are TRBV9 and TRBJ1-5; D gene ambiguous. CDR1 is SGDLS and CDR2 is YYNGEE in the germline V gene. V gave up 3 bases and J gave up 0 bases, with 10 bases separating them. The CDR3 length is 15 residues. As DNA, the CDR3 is TGTGCCAGCAGCGGCGACCCTTATAGCAATCAGCCCCAGCATTTT. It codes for CASSGDPYSNQPQHF.

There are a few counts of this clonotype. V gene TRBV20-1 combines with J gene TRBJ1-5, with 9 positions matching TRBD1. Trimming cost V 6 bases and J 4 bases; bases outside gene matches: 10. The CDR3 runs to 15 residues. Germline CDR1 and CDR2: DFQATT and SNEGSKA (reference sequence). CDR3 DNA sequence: TGCAGTGCCCTTCTAGACAGGGGGTATAATCAGCCCCAGCATTTT. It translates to CSALLDRGYNQPQHF.

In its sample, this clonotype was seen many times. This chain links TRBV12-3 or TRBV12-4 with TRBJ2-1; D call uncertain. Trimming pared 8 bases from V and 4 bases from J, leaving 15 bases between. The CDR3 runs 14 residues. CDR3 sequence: CASSSGDQYNEQFF. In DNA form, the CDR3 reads TGTGCCAGCTCGTCGGGCGATCAATACAATGAGCAGTTCTTC.

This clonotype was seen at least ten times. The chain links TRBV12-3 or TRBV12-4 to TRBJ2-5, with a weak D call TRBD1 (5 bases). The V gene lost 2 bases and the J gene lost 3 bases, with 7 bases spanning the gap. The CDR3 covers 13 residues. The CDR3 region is CASSLQGKETQYF. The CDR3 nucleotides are TGTGCCAGCAGTTTACAGGGAAAAGAGACCCAGTACTTC.

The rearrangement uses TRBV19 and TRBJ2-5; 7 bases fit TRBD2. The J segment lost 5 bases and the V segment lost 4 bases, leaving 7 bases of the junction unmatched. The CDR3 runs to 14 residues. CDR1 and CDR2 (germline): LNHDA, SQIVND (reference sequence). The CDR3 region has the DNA TGTGCCAGTAGTAAGGGGCCGCGGGGGGAGACCCAGTACTTC. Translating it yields CASSKGPRGETQYF. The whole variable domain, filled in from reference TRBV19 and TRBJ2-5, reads DGGITQSPKYLFRKEGQNVTLSCEQNLNHDAMYWYRQDPGQGLRLIYYSQIVNDFQKGDIAEGYSVSREKKESFPLTVTSAQKNPTAFYLCASSKGPRGETQYFGPGTRLLVL.

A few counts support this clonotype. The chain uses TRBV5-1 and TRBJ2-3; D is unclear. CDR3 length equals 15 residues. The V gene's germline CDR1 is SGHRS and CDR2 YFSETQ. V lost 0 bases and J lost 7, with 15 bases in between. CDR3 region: CASSLEDPAVYTQYF. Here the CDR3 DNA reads TGCGCCAGCAGCTTGGAGGATCCCGCGGTATATACGCAGTATTTT.

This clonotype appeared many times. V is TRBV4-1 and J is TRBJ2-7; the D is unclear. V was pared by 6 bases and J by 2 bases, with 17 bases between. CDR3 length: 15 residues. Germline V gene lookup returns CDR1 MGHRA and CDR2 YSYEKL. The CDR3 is CASRYENGLPYEQYF. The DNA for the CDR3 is TGCGCCAGCAGATACGAAAACGGGTTGCCCTACGAGCAGTACTTC.

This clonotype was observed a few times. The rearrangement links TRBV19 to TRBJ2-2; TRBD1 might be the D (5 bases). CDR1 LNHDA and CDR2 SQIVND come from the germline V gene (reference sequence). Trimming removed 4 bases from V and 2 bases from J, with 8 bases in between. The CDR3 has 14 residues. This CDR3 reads CASSRGLNTGELFF. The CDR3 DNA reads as TGTGCCAGTAGTAGGGGCTTAAACACCGGGGAGCTGTTTTTT. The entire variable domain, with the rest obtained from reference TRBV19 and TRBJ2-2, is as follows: DGGITQSPKYLFRKEGQNVTLSCEQNLNHDAMYWYRQDPGQGLRLIYYSQIVNDFQKGDIAEGYSVSREKKESFPLTVTSAQKNPTAFYLCASSRGLNTGELFFGEGSRLTVL.

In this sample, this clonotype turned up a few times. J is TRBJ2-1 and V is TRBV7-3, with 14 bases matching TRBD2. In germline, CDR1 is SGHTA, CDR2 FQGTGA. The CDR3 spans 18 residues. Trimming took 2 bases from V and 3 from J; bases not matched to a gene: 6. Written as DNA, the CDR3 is TGTGCCAGCAGCTTAGGACTAGCGGGGGGCCGACTCTACAATGAGCAGTTCTTC. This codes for CASSLGLAGGRLYNEQFF. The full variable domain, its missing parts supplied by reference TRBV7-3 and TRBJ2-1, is GAGVSQTPSNKVTEKGKYVELRCDPISGHTALYWYRQSLGQGPEFLIYFQGTGAADDSGLPNDRFFAVRPEGSVSTLKIQRTERGDSAVYLCASSLGLAGGRLYNEQFFGPGTRLTVL.

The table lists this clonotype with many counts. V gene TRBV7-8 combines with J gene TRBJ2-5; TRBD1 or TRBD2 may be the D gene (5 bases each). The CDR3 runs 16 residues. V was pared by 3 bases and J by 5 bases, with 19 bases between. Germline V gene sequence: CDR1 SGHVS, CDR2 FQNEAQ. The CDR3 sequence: CASSFSGTPRLETQYF. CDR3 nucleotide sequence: TGTGCCAGCAGCTTCTCCGGGACCCCCAGGCTGGAGACCCAGTACTTC.